What follows are 18 T cell receptor beta chains derived from one specimen sequenced in a study of a mutant IDH1 vaccine in newly diagnosed glioma. Repertoires were generated with immunoSEQ multiplex PCR, while TCRdb's copy carries only in-frame clones and drops some. The sample has around 92,000 clones; about 87% are singletons. Time point defined: baseline, week 1 (first vaccination visit). Specified treatment: pre-vaccination baseline after standard-of-care therapy. Sequencing was performed on PBMCs, taken from a glioma patient treated with radiotherapy, temozolomide or both. Source of these receptors: a woman in her 50s with glioma.

This clone was recorded a few times. The chain links TRBV7-2 to TRBJ1-4; TRBD1 matches at 7 bases. Trimming at V came to 3 bases and at J to 8 bases, leaving 6 bases not matched to a gene. CDR3 length: 14 residues. The germline gives CDR1 SGHTA, CDR2 FQGNSA. CDR3 bases: TGTGCCAGCAGCTTCGGCAGGGGGGGCGAAAAACTGTTTTTT. It yields the protein CASSFGRGGEKLFF.

The gene calls are TRBV30 and TRBJ1-6; 10 bases fit TRBD1. Trimming cost V 2 bases and J 7 bases; bases outside gene matches: 8. Germline V gene sequence: CDR1 GTSNPN, CDR2 SVGIG (reference sequence). CDR3 size: 16 residues. The CDR3 DNA is TGTGCCTGGAGTCCGGGGGGGACAGGGGCCAATTCACCCCTCCACTTT. This translates into CAWSPGGTGANSPLHF.

J is TRBJ2-7 and V is TRBV19; 11 bases are a match to TRBD1. The CDR3 totals 17 residues. The trim removed 5 bases at V and 4 bases at J, leaving 13 bases unmatched. In germline, CDR1 is LNHDA, CDR2 SQIVND (reference sequence). The CDR3 sequence is CASSVPRDRGKRYEQYF. The CDR3 bases are TGTGCCAGTAGTGTGCCCCGGGACAGGGGGAAGAGATACGAGCAGTACTTC.

The V gene is TRBV30, the J gene TRBJ2-1; D call uncertain. Germline CDR1 GTSNPN, CDR2 SVGIG (reference sequence). V dropped 0 bases and J dropped 8 bases, with 5 bases sitting between them. The CDR3 has 11 amino acids. CDR3 in DNA: TGTGCCTGGAGTGTAATCCATGAGCAGTTCTTC. Protein product: CAWSVIHEQFF.

The CDR3 reads CATSKVAVNEQFF. CDR3 DNA sequence: TGTGCCACCAGCAAAGTAGCCGTAAATGAGCAGTTCTTC. This sequence joins TRBV15 and TRBJ2-1; D call uncertain. This CDR3 comprises 13 residues. V was cut by 4 bases and J by 7 bases, with 11 bases left in between. Germline CDR1 reads LNHNV; CDR2 reads YYDKDF (reference sequence).

The count of this clone is one. This sequence joins TRBV7-9 and TRBJ1-2, with unresolved D. CDR3 size: 15 residues. V was clipped by 5 bases and J by 3 bases, with 16 bases between them. The germline CDR1 and CDR2 sequences are SEHNR and FQNEAQ (reference sequence). The DNA for the CDR3 is TGTGCCAGCAGCGCCAATCCGAGGACGGACTATGGCTACACCTTC. As protein: CASSANPRTDYGYTF.

V and J are TRBV19 and TRBJ1-5; D gene uncertain. CDR1 is LNHDA, CDR2 SQIVND, per germline (reference sequence). The CDR3 has 10 amino acids. V was clipped by 7 bases and J by 6 bases, with 4 bases between them. The chain's CDR3 is CASNSQPQHF. CDR3 DNA: TGTGCCAGTAACAGTCAGCCCCAGCATTTT.

V is TRBV7-9 and J is TRBJ1-2; 8 positions match TRBD1. The CDR3 is made up of 14 amino acids. Germline V CDR1 and CDR2: SEHNR, FQNEAQ (reference sequence). V gave up 3 bases and J gave up 5 bases; unmatched junction bases: 5. CDR3 sequence: CASSFTGQVYGYTF. As DNA, the CDR3 is TGTGCCAGCAGCTTTACGGGACAGGTTTATGGCTACACCTTC.

The V and J genes are TRBV18 and TRBJ2-1; TRBD2 agrees at 15 bases. The CDR3 is 15 amino acids. Germline lookup yields CDR1 KGHSH and CDR2 LQKENI. The V gene end was trimmed by 3 bases and the J gene end by 10 bases; junction bases not matched to a gene: 4. CDR3 in amino acids: CASSPGLAGGPEQFF. The CDR3 coding sequence is TGTGCCAGCTCACCGGGACTAGCGGGAGGCCCGGAGCAGTTCTTC. Combining the CDR3 with reference TRBV18 and TRBJ2-1 gives the whole variable domain NAGVMQNPRHLVRRRGQEARLRCSPMKGHSHVYWYRQLPEEGLKFMVYLQKENIIDESGMPKERFSAEFPKEGPSILRIQQVVRGDSAAYFCASSPGLAGGPEQFFGPGTRLTVL.

The rearrangement links TRBV18 to TRBJ1-6, with D possibly matching TRBD1 (6 bases). The CDR3 is 18 residues long. Per germline, CDR1 KGHSH and CDR2 LQKENI. Trimming cost V 3 bases and J 0 bases, with 15 bases left between them. The CDR3 coding sequence is TGTGCCAGCTCACCCTTACAGGGATCCGCCTCCTATAATTCACCCCTCCACTTT. Amino acid sequence: CASSPLQGSASYNSPLHF.

This chain connects TRBV29-1 to TRBJ1-5; D not certain. The CDR3 extends over 13 amino acids. From germline, CDR1 is SQVTM and CDR2 ANQGSEA. V was clipped by 6 bases and J by 1 base, with 10 bases between them. CDR3 loop: CSVAGPSNQPQHF. For the CDR3, the DNA is TGCAGCGTCGCCGGACCGAGCAATCAGCCCCAGCATTTT.

The V gene is TRBV18, the J gene TRBJ2-7, with 11 bases aligning to TRBD2. This CDR3 region has 16 residues. Germline V gives CDR1 KGHSH, CDR2 LQKENI. The trim removed 0 bases at V and 3 bases at J, leaving 4 bases unmatched. The chain's CDR3 is CASSPPPSGRLYEQYF. The CDR3 DNA follows: TGTGCCAGCTCACCACCCCCTAGCGGGAGGCTCTACGAGCAGTACTTC.

The chain employs TRBV27 and TRBJ2-5; 13 nucleotides line up with TRBD2. This CDR3 region has 17 residues. CDR1 is MNHEY and CDR2 is SMNVEV in the germline V gene (reference sequence). Unmatched junction bases numbered 7, after V lost 3 bases and J lost 3 bases. In DNA, the CDR3 is TGTGCCAGCAGTTTCCTAACTAGCGGGAGGGGAAAAGAGACCCAGTACTTC. Its translation: CASSFLTSGRGKETQYF.

The chain carries TRBV9 and TRBJ2-3; D perhaps matches TRBD2 (6 bases). The germline CDR1 and CDR2 sequences are SGDLS and YYNGEE. The CDR3 totals 16 residues. V was trimmed by 0 bases and J by 0 bases, leaving 11 bases between them. The CDR3 nucleotides read TGTGCCAGCAGCGTAGGGATTAGCGGAAGCACAGATACGCAGTATTTT. Protein product: CASSVGISGSTDTQYF.

The chain carries TRBV30 and TRBJ1-4, with no clear D. Germline loops: CDR1 GTSNPN, CDR2 SVGIG (reference sequence). V shed 1 base and J shed 0 bases, with 9 bases lying between them. This CDR3 is 15 amino acids long. The CDR3 coding sequence is TGTGCCTGGAGTGCCGACCTAACAACTAATGAAAAACTGTTTTTT. This codes for CAWSADLTTNEKLFF.

This clone showed up just once. This sequence joins TRBV6-1 and TRBJ2-2; D ambiguous. Trimming left V 4 bases short and J 1 base short, with 4 bases between. The CDR3 length is 13 residues. Germline V gene data show CDR1 as MNHNS and CDR2 as SASEGT. The CDR3: CASSVGNTGELFF. CDR3 bases: TGTGCCAGCAGTGTCGGGAACACCGGGGAGCTGTTTTTT.

As to this clone: At one of its ends the junction is not consistent with the germline gene, which may arise from a read error. V gene TRBV12-5 combines with J gene TRBJ2-2; tentatively, D is TRBD2 (5 bases). Per germline, CDR1 LGHNT and CDR2 FRNRAP. This CDR3 is 13 amino acids long. CDR3 nucleotide sequence: TGTGCTAGTGGTTTGAGGAACACCGGGAAGCTGTTTTTT. This encodes CASGLRNTGKLFF.

This chain connects TRBV5-1 to TRBJ2-1; TRBD1 aligns across 10 bases. V lost 5 bases, J lost 2 bases, and 7 bases stayed unmatched. This CDR3 is built from 16 residues. Germline values: CDR1 SGHRS, CDR2 YFSETQ. The CDR3: CASRAPGTGAYNEQFF. In DNA, the CDR3 is TGCGCCAGCAGGGCGCCAGGGACAGGGGCCTACAATGAGCAGTTCTTC.